This TCR beta chain was recovered during a study of graft-versus-host responses after intestinal transplantation. On the study more broadly: Recipients obtained multivisceral, liver-intestinal, or isolated intestinal transplants. Overall study results and limits: Some GvH clones were seen earlier in gut or blood, suggesting intestinal origin. Allografts of one patient group, those with graft-donor T cell macrochimerism, had high graft-versus-host to host-versus-graft clonal ratios.

Repertoires were generated with immunoSEQ multiplex PCR, while TCRdb's copy carries only in-frame clones and drops some. This table holds about 70,000 clones, roughly 91% found once. This clone was seen only a few times. Its antigen remains unidentified. Germline V gene sequence: CDR1 SGHDT, CDR2 YYEEEE. Trimming took 1 base from V and 4 from J, leaving 14 bases between them. The CDR3 has 15 amino acids. Sequencing used unstimulated CD8+ T cells sorted from spleen or lymph node cells, obtained before intestinal transplant. The TCR sequence derives from a human donor who received an intestinal transplant. The J gene is TRBJ1-1, the V gene TRBV5-6; D uncertain. This CDR3 is CASSLFQPGGTEAFF. The CDR3 DNA reads TGTGCCAGCAGCTTGTTTCAACCCGGCGGCACTGAAGCTTTCTTT. Full variable domain (outside the CDR3, taken from reference TRBV5-6 and TRBJ1-1): DAGVTQSPTHLIKTRGQQVTLRCSPKSGHDTVSWYQQALGQGPQFIFQYYEEEERQRGNFPDRFSGHQFPNYSSELNVNALLLGDSALYLCASSLFQPGGTEAFFGQGTRLTVV.